Reported below is one TCR beta chain. Its antigen remains undetermined. Qualities for individual bases were not recorded, and no much larger clone is one base off. One collaborating source in Seattle enrolled patients while the patients were actively infected and followed the patients over time throughout the course of disease. The collaborating institutions used their own protocols to collect whole blood in K2EDTA tubes. For TCRbeta analysis, collaborator samples were shipped as frozen whole blood, as isolated PBMCs, or as DNA extracted from either sample type. TCRbeta CDR3 regions were amplified from genomic DNA by means of the immunoSEQ Assay, a bias-controlled multiplex PCR. The original pipeline was this. Within the assay, amplification of reference gene primers was used to estimate how many nucleated cells each sample contained. To quantify the absolute abundance of each unique TCRbeta CDR3 rearrangement, sequence reads were collapsed and filtered. Productive Simpson clonality was computed per sample as the square root of Simpson's diversity index over productive rearrangements. Here the immuneACCESS table is served through TCRdb, limited to in-frame sequences with V and J called. Missing clones are a known gap in these copies; in checked studies unresolved V genes cover under half, and the rest lacks a known reason. That table furnishes V, J and clone size, whereas the DNA furnished D and trimming. The sample profile shows 85,000 to 120,000 clones; 75% to 90% of them were found once. Approximately 5.6% of the sample comes from the top ten.

Taken from cysteine to phenylalanine, the CDR3 has 17 residues. CDR3 DNA is the only sequence kept; it has 51 bases, read in frame from the first base. Reading the germline V gene (reference sequence) gives CDR1 SGHNT and CDR2 YYREEE. The junction shows trimming of 1 base on V and 0 bases on J, and the gene matches do not reach 9 bases of it. The data derive from a study of blood T cell repertoires in COVID-19 (dated by TCRdb to 2018 to 2021). Context from the whole study: Collaborator samples came from the United States, Italy and Spain and covered acute and convalescent phases of COVID-19. The dataset comprised deeply sampled blood TCRbeta repertoires from subjects exposed to, actively infected with, or recovered from COVID-19. A de-identified subject ID, COVID-19 status, age in years and sex were almost always included in the sample metadata. Samples were obtained from the ongoing ImmuneRACE study (first 160 participants) and from 1,254 subjects provided by 6 global collaborators. The repertoires were released in a freely available public database meant as a resource for research on the immune response to SARS-CoV-2. Where available, HLA class I and class II types were taken from metadata supplied by the sample provider and were not determined by assay-based typing. The material from the prospective study consisted of cDNA or gDNA derived from T cells, B-cell-depleted T cells, or PBMCs.

What the authors observed across the whole study: The quantity of clinical and demographic metadata differed by source and by participant and was supplied without curation.

The chain is made from TRBV5-4 and TRBJ1-1, with TRBD1 identical over 7 junction bases. The sequencing input was peripheral blood. This clonotype was sampled from a woman between 50 and 59 years old with COVID-19, enrolled during active disease. CDR3 protein: CASSLTRQGLMNTEAFF. The DNA sequence is as follows: TGTGCCAGCAGCTTGACTAGACAGGGCCTAATGAACACTGAAGCTTTCTTT.